The source of this T cell receptor (beta chain) is a study of shared clonotypes between healthy human individuals. As for the study in general: CD8 memory received one plate per donor, CD8 naive two, CD4 memory three and CD4 naive three. Overall study findings and caveats: Few donors limited the genetic and exposure-history diversity represented. When naive CD4 clonotypes were compared across a few donors, around 4.6% were shared.

Notes on this clone: Its antigen remains unidentified.

Naive CD8 cells lacked CD45RO and underwent positive selection for CCR7, leaving out terminally differentiated effector memory CD45RA+ cells. This CDR3 has 15 amino acids. Germline CDR1 is SGHRS and CDR2 is YFSETQ. Trimming took 3 bases from V and 1 from J, leaving 11 bases between them. Sequencing was performed with immunoSEQ multiplex PCR; in TCRdb, only in-frame clones are kept and a portion is missing. The sample has about 2 million clones; approximately 94% are singletons. The sample was naive CD8+ T cells sorted from blood. This receptor was obtained from a man younger than 30 in good health. This chain uses TRBV5-1 with TRBJ2-1; tentative D call: TRBD2 (6 bases). DNA of the CDR3: TGCGCCAGCAGCTCCGCGGGACTGTCCTACAATGAGCAGTTCTTC. This codes for CASSSAGLSYNEQFF.